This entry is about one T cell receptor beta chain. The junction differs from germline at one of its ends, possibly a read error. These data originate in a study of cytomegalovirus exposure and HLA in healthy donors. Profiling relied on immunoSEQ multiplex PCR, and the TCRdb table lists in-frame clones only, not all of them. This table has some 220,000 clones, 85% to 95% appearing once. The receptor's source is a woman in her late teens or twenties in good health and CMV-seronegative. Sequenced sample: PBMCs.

CDR3 in amino acids: CATNRDLTGSQPQHF. The CDR3 nucleotides read TGTGCCACCAACAGAGATTTGACAGGGAGTCAGCCCCAGCATTTT. This rearrangement joins TRBV15 to TRBJ1-5; 7 nucleotides match TRBD1. The CDR3 extends over 15 amino acids. Germline CDR1 LNHNV, CDR2 YYDKDF (reference sequence). Looking up the rest from reference TRBV15 and TRBJ1-5 gives the full variable domain: DAMVIQNPRYQVTQFGKPVTLSCSQTLNHNVMYWYQQKSSQAPKLLFHYYDKDFNNEADTPDNFQSRRPNTSFCFLDIRSPGLGDTAMYLCATNRDLTGSQPQHFGDGTRLSIL.